These T cell receptor beta chains were read from a single sample in a study of molecular identifiers for immune sequencing clone quantification. TCRdb redid the calling of the PCR reads with MiXCR, one entry per CDR3 protein. The table shows 45,000 to 60,000 distinct CDR3 sequences, with around 33% occurring only once. Material: naive CD8+ T cells from blood, with Jurkat cell RNA spiked in. These receptors were obtained from a human donor in good health. Some libraries in this study had Jurkat cell RNA spiked in. Each CDR3 is given with its conserved first and last residue.

TRBV2	TRBJ1-1	CASTPTGRGTEAFF
TRBV28	TRBJ2-7	CASTLDGSESYEQYF
TRBV29-1	TRBJ2-6	CSVVNPESSGANVLTF
TRBV6-2/TRBV6-3	TRBJ2-1	CASSRLAGGFYNEQFF
TRBV25-1	TRBJ1-2	CASSHGQADDFYGYTF
TRBV7-2	TRBJ2-3	CASSPRDRATDTQYF
TRBV4-1	TRBJ2-5	CASSQRTDQETQYF
TRBV7-2	TRBJ2-7	CASSLALRDRGAYEQYF
TRBV20-1	TRBJ2-6	CSALTGANVLTF
TRBV28	TRBJ2-5	CASSSPIAGKETQYF
TRBV5-6	TRBJ2-2	CASKGNTGELFF
TRBV5-1	TRBJ1-2	CASIWRIATGYTF